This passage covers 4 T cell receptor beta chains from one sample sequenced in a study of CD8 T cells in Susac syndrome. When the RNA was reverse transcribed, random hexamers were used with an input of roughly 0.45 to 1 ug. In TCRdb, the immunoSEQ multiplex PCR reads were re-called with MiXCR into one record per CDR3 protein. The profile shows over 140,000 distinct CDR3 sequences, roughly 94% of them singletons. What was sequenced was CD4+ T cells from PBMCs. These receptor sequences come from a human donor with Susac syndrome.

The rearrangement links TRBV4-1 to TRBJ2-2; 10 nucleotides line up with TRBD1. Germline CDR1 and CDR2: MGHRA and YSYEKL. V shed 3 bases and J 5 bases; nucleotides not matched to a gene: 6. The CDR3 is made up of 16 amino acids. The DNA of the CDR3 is TGCGCCAGCAGCCAGCGACAGGGGGCCGGGACCGGGGAGCTGTTTTTT. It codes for CASSQRQGAGTGELFF.

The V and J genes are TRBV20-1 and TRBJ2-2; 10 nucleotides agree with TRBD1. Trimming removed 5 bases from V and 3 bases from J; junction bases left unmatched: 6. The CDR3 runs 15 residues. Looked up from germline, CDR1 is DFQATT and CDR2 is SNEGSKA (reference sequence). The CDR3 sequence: CSAGTGERDTGELFF. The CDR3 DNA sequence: TGCAGTGCTGGGACAGGGGAACGGGACACCGGGGAGCTGTTTTTT.

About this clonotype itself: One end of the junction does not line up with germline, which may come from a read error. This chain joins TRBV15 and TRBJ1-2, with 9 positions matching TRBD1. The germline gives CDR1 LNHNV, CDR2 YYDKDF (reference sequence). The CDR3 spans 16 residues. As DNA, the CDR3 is TGTGCCACCAGTAGAGGCCCGCTGGGACAGGGATATGGCTACACCTTC. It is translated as CATSRGPLGQGYGYTF.

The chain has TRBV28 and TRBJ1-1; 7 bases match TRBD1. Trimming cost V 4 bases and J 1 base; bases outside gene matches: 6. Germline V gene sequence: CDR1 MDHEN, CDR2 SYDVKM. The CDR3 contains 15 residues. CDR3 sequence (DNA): TGTGCCAGCAGTTCGACAGGGAAAGGGAACACTGAAGCTTTCTTT. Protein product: CASSSTGKGNTEAFF.